Listed below are T cell receptor beta chains from one sample, sequenced in a study of immune evolution from preneoplasia to lung adenocarcinoma. This table comes from immunoSEQ multiplex PCR, and its TCRdb copy is limited to in-frame clones, with some not included. This sample yields several thousand clones, of which around 80% are seen a single time; roughly 2.7% belongs to the top ten. Specimen: FFPE lung adenocarcinoma in situ tissue. The receptors derive from an older donor with lung adenocarcinoma. Each CDR3 is given with its conserved first and last residue. The D gene is left open where the match is weak. Not every row has a clone size; where given, it reads once, few, many or a size class.

clone_size | j_call | d_call | v_call | cdr3_nt | cdr3_aa
- | TRBJ2-1 | TRBD1 | TRBV7-9 | TGTGCCAGCAGCTTAAGGGACAGGGTACACAATGAGCAGTTCTTC | CASSLRDRVHNEQFF
- | TRBJ2-5 | - | TRBV4-1 | TGCGCCAGCAGCCAAGGGACTCGGGGGCTGCGGGAGACCCAGTACTTC | CASSQGTRGLRETQYF
- | TRBJ2-2 | TRBD2 | TRBV4-2 | TGTGCCAGCAGCCAGGGGAGGACTAGCGTTTGGGCCGGGGAGCTGTTTTTT | CASSQGRTSVWAGELFF
- | TRBJ1-6 | - | TRBV6-6 | TGTGCCAGCAACTCCCCTTTGGGGACGGACAATTCACCCCTCCACTTT | CASNSPLGTDNSPLHF
- | TRBJ2-7 | TRBD2 | TRBV5-4 | TGTGCCAGCAGCCCTAGCGGGAGAATGGGCGAGCAGTACTTC | CASSPSGRMGEQYF
- | TRBJ2-1 | TRBD2 | TRBV10-3 | TGTGCCATCAGTGATCCGGGACTAGCGGGGAGAAGCTCCTACAATGAGCAGTTCTTC | CAISDPGLAGRSSYNEQFF
- | TRBJ2-3 | TRBD2 | TRBV29-1 | TGCAGCGTTGTTACGCTAGCGGGAGGCACAGATACGCAGTATTTT | CSVVTLAGGTDTQYF
- | TRBJ2-1 | - | TRBV9 | TGTGCCAGCAGCGGAGTCTCGGACGGATCCTCCTACAATGAGCAGTTCTTC | CASSGVSDGSSYNEQFF
- | TRBJ1-2 | - | TRBV19 | TGTGCCAGTAGTCGGGGCCGGATCCTCTATGGCTACACCTTC | CASSRGRILYGYTF
- | TRBJ1-2 | TRBD1 | TRBV5-6 | TGTGCCAGCAGCCTCCGCGACAGGGGAGGTGGCTACACCTTC | CASSLRDRGGGYTF
- | TRBJ2-1 | TRBD1 | TRBV5-6 | TGTGCCAGCAGCCGAAGGACAGGGGGCACCTACAATGAGCAGTTCTTC | CASSRRTGGTYNEQFF
- | TRBJ2-6 | - | TRBV18 | TGTGCCAGCTCACCAGGGCACGGTGGTGGGGCCAACGTCCTGACTTTC | CASSPGHGGGANVLTF
- | TRBJ2-2 | - | TRBV19 | TGTGCCATCCGAAACAGGGGAGGAACCGGGGAGCTGTTTTTT | CAIRNRGGTGELFF
- | TRBJ2-2 | - | TRBV5-1 | TGCGCCAGCAGCTTCGAAGGGAACACCGGGGAGCTGTTTTTT | CASSFEGNTGELFF
- | TRBJ2-3 | TRBD2 | TRBV5-1 | TGCGCCAGCGGGTACCGGGAGGGCCAGAGGGCAGATACGCAGTATTTT | CASGYREGQRADTQYF
- | TRBJ2-1 | - | TRBV20-1 | TGCAGTGCTGCAGGGTACAATGAGCAGTTCTTC | CSAAGYNEQFF
- | TRBJ2-1 | - | TRBV7-9 | TGTGCCAGCGGCGTCTTGGGGGAATACAATGAGCAGTTCTTC | CASGVLGEYNEQFF
once | TRBJ1-4 | - | TRBV19 | TGTGCCAGTACGGGAAGGGTGGAAGAAAAACTGTTTTTT | CASTGRVEEKLFF
- | TRBJ1-5 | - | TRBV7-2 | TGTGCCAGCAGCTTAGGTTCCGGGCTCAATCAGCCCCAGCATTTT | CASSLGSGLNQPQHF
- | TRBJ2-5 | - | TRBV20-1 | TGCAGTGCCGTTGGGGATGAGACCCAGTACTTC | CSAVGDETQYF
- | TRBJ2-4 | - | TRBV11-2 | TGTGCCAGCAGCTTAGAATGGACTGACAAAAACATTCAGTACTTC | CASSLEWTDKNIQYF
- | TRBJ2-3 | TRBD1 | TRBV30 | TGTGCCTGGGATCGTGGACAGGGGGGTCTCGCAGATACGCAGTATTTT | CAWDRGQGGLADTQYF
few | TRBJ2-5 | - | TRBV21-1 | TGTGCCAGTACGAATCCTTACAGGACGCAAGAGACCCAGTACTTC | CASTNPYRTQETQYF
once | TRBJ2-5 | TRBD2 | TRBV4-1 | TGCGCCAGCAGCCAGGGTCCCGGGACTAGCGGGAATGAGCGGCAAGAGACCCAGTACTTC | CASSQGPGTSGNERQETQYF
- | TRBJ2-7 | - | TRBV6-1 | TGTGCCAGCAGTGATCCCCGGACAGACAAATACGAGCAGTACTTC | CASSDPRTDKYEQYF
large | TRBJ1-5 | - | TRBV19 | TGTGCCAGTAGTATAGGGGGAACAGGGAAACAGCCCCAGCATTTT | CASSIGGTGKQPQHF
- | TRBJ1-3 | TRBD1 | TRBV9 | TGTGCCAGCAGCATGGGACAGCTCGACTCTGGAAACACCATATATTTT | CASSMGQLDSGNTIYF
- | TRBJ2-7 | - | TRBV29-1 | TGCAGCCTCTTGGACATTTTGGGGGAGCAGTACTTC | CSLLDILGEQYF
- | TRBJ1-1 | TRBD1 | TRBV16 | TGTGCCAGCAGCCCTACGGGACAGGGAATGGGGACTGAAGCTTTCTTT | CASSPTGQGMGTEAFF
- | TRBJ2-1 | TRBD2 | TRBV10-3 | TGTGCCATCAGTCCGGGACTAGCGGAGCAGTTCTTC | CAISPGLAEQFF
- | TRBJ2-7 | - | TRBV10-2 | TGCGCCAGCAGCGCACCTTGGCGGGGGCGGACCTACGAGCAGTACTTC | CASSAPWRGRTYEQYF
- | TRBJ2-7 | - | TRBV29-1 | TGCAGCGTTGAAGATGGGGGCGAGCAGTACTTC | CSVEDGGEQYF
- | TRBJ1-5 | TRBD1 | TRBV2 | TGTGCCAGCAGTTCGGGACAGGGACGCCAGCCCCAGCATTTT | CASSSGQGRQPQHF